These 29 T cell receptor beta chains were sequenced from one sample in a study of T cell responses to AZD1222 COVID-19 vaccine. Libraries were prepared by immunoSEQ multiplex PCR; TCRdb keeps only in-frame clonotypes and omits some of them. Among some 150,000 clones listed, approximately 89% were seen once. Specimen: peripheral blood, collected on day 0 of AZD1222 vaccination. The origin of the receptors is an adult in good health.

This clone was picked up one time. CDR3 loop: CASREGVRSTEAFF. CDR3 bases: TGTGCCAGCAGGGAAGGGGTTAGAAGCACTGAAGCTTTCTTT. The chain joins TRBV28 to TRBJ1-1; D possibly corresponds to TRBD1 (5 bases). Germline assignment: CDR1 MDHEN and CDR2 SYDVKM. Trimming took off 6 bases at V and 4 bases at J, with 15 bases between the two ends. CDR3 length: 14 residues.

The chain combines TRBV4-3 with TRBJ2-1, with D uncertain. The V gene's germline CDR1 is LGHNA and CDR2 YSLEER. The V and J ends lost 0 bases and 9 bases respectively, with 6 bases between them. This CDR3 contains 12 residues. This CDR3 reads CASSQERREQFF. The DNA of the CDR3 is TGCGCCAGCAGCCAAGAACGGCGTGAGCAGTTCTTC.

The V call is TRBV18, the J call TRBJ1-6; TRBD1 matches 7 bases. The CDR3 has 16 residues. CDR1 and CDR2 from the germline V gene are KGHSH and LQKENI. V was clipped by 4 bases and J by 5 bases; unmatched bases: 8. The CDR3 DNA is TGTGCCAGCTCACTAAGACAGGGACTGGATAATTCACCCCTCCACTTT. It specifies CASSLRQGLDNSPLHF.

This chain joins TRBV5-1 and TRBJ1-2; TRBD1 matches 7 bases. Germline lookup yields CDR1 SGHRS and CDR2 YFSETQ. Trimming removed 5 bases from V and 6 bases from J; junction bases left unmatched: 7. This CDR3 contains 13 residues. CDR3 region: CASSWDSVNGYTF. The CDR3 bases are TGCGCCAGCAGTTGGGACAGCGTGAATGGCTACACCTTC.

The chain employs TRBV15 and TRBJ2-1; D gene unclear. The CDR3 is made up of 15 amino acids. CDR1 LNHNV and CDR2 YYDKDF come from the germline V gene (reference sequence). V dropped 0 bases and J dropped 0 bases, with 6 bases sitting between them. The CDR3 nucleotides read TGTGCCACCAGCAGAGATTCGGACTCCTACAATGAGCAGTTCTTC. Encoded protein: CATSRDSDSYNEQFF. The full variable domain, rest sourced from reference TRBV15 and TRBJ2-1, is DAMVIQNPRYQVTQFGKPVTLSCSQTLNHNVMYWYQQKSSQAPKLLFHYYDKDFNNEADTPDNFQSRRPNTSFCFLDIRSPGLGDTAMYLCATSRDSDSYNEQFFGPGTRLTVL.

The CDR3 here is CAMSPDRDEAFF. As DNA, the CDR3 is TGTGCCATGAGTCCCGACAGGGATGAAGCTTTCTTT. The chain has TRBV10-3 and TRBJ1-1, with 7 positions matching TRBD1. CDR1 and CDR2 from the germline V gene are ENHRY and SYGVKD. After removal of 9 bases from V and 7 bases from J, the junction contained 8 bases not matched to a gene. The CDR3 has 12 residues.

V and J are TRBV7-8 and TRBJ2-5, with TRBD2 matching 7 bases. This CDR3 has 12 residues. The V and J ends lost 5 bases and 3 bases, in that order; junction bases with no gene match: 0. Germline-derived CDR1 and CDR2 are SGHVS and FQNEAQ. The CDR3 loop reads CASSRGEETQYF. The CDR3 DNA reads as TGTGCCAGCAGCCGGGGGGAAGAGACCCAGTACTTC. Full variable domain (rest looked up from reference TRBV7-8 and TRBJ2-5): GAGVSQSPRYKVAKRGQDVALRCDPISGHVSLFWYQQALGQGPEFLTYFQNEAQLDKSGLPSDRFFAERPEGSVSTLKIQRTQQEDSAVYLCASSRGEETQYFGPGTRLLVL.

As concerns this clone: This CDR3 is also generated by other DNA sequences in the sample. The CDR3 nucleotides read TGTGCTAGTGGGCGCGGGACTAGCGGGGAAGAGACCCAGTACTTC. Residues: CASGRGTSGEETQYF. This rearrangement joins TRBV12-5 to TRBJ2-5, with 13 bases that match TRBD2. This CDR3 is built from 15 residues. The trim removed 6 bases at V and 3 bases at J, leaving 4 bases unmatched. CDR1 is LGHNT, CDR2 FRNRAP, per germline.

The rearrangement uses TRBV29-1 and TRBJ2-2; the D gene is possibly TRBD2 (6 bases). Deletions cut 6 bases from V and 0 bases from J, with 8 bases between. This CDR3 comprises 13 residues. Germline CDR1 and CDR2: SQVTM and ANQGSEA. CDR3 sequence (DNA): TGCAGCGTCAGGACTACGAACACCGGGGAGCTGTTTTTT. Translated, it gives CSVRTTNTGELFF.

J is TRBJ2-5 and V is TRBV2, with 8 positions matching TRBD2. The CDR3 totals 16 residues. V trimming: 4 bases; J trimming: 4 bases; junction bases outside the gene matches: 11. Germline CDR1 SNHLY, CDR2 FYNNEI. The CDR3 is CASSATSGRRRETQYF. The CDR3, as DNA: TGTGCCAGCAGTGCAACTAGCGGTAGGCGTCGAGAGACCCAGTACTTC. Full variable domain (missing parts from reference TRBV2 and TRBJ2-5): EPEVTQTPSHQVTQMGQEVILRCVPISNHLYFYWYRQILGQKVEFLVSFYNNEISEKSEIFDDQFSVERPDGSNFTLKIRSTKLEDSAMYFCASSATSGRRRETQYFGPGTRLLVL.

The chain links TRBV28 to TRBJ1-2; TRBD1 matches 7 bases. V lost 6 bases to trimming and J lost 4 bases; unmatched junction nucleotides: 5. CDR1 and CDR2 from the germline V gene are MDHEN and SYDVKM. The CDR3 loop spans 13 amino acids. CDR3 sequence reads: CASSPGQLYGYTF. The CDR3 DNA sequence: TGTGCCAGCAGCCCGGGACAGCTCTATGGCTACACCTTC.

This chain links TRBV27 with TRBJ1-2, with D unresolved. Germline V gives CDR1 MNHEY, CDR2 SMNVEV (reference sequence). Trimming shortened V by 2 bases and J by 5 bases, and 12 bases separated the two germline ends. This CDR3 region has 14 residues. CDR3 bases: TGTGCCAGCAGTTTAAAAATGAACGGGTATGGCTACACCTTC. This translates into CASSLKMNGYGYTF.

The CDR3 region has the DNA TGTGCCACCAGCAGACCCCGGGGGGGCAGGGAAGGGTCACCCCTCCACTTT. Amino acids: CATSRPRGGREGSPLHF. The chain joins TRBV15 to TRBJ1-6, with D perhaps matching TRBD1 (6 bases). This CDR3 is built from 17 residues. CDR1 is LNHNV and CDR2 is YYDKDF in the germline V gene (reference sequence). Trimming cost V 2 bases and J 10 bases, with 21 bases left between them.

The genes are TRBV6-5 and TRBJ1-6, with TRBD1 identical over 7 bases. The V gene's germline CDR1 is MNHEY and CDR2 SVGAGI. The CDR3 covers 12 residues. The J segment lost 11 bases and the V segment lost 8 bases, leaving 6 bases of the junction unmatched. CDR3 amino acids: CASLRTGTPLHF. CDR3 nucleotides: TGTGCCAGCTTGCGGACAGGAACACCCCTCCACTTT.

V gene TRBV6-5 combines with J gene TRBJ2-7, with TRBD2 as a possible D gene (5 bases). V was shortened by 4 bases and J by 5 bases, with 12 bases between the two germline ends. The CDR3 totals 13 residues. The germline V gene has CDR1 MNHEY and CDR2 SVGAGI. CDR3 sequence (DNA): TGTGCCAGCAGTTCCCCGAACGGGGACGAGCAGTACTTC. Protein: CASSSPNGDEQYF.

This sequence joins TRBV7-8 and TRBJ1-2; 9 bases agree with TRBD1. Germline V gene lookup returns CDR1 SGHVS and CDR2 FQNEAQ. Trimming at V came to 5 bases and at J to 8 bases, leaving 3 bases not matched to a gene. The CDR3 runs to 12 residues. The DNA of the CDR3 is TGTGCCAGCAGCCGGGACAGGGAAGGCTACACCTTC. This encodes CASSRDREGYTF.

This clone is a singleton in its sample. The gene calls are TRBV24-1 and TRBJ1-2; unclear D gene. Trimming left V 3 bases short and J 6 bases short, with 10 bases between. CDR1 is KGHDR and CDR2 is SFDVKD in the germline V gene. There are 13 residues in the CDR3. The CDR3 loop reads CATSDPGRNGYTF. The CDR3 DNA sequence: TGTGCCACCAGTGATCCCGGTCGGAATGGCTACACCTTC.

Remarks on this clone: One junction end does not reproduce the germline sequence, and a read error may be involved. This chain uses TRBV28 with TRBJ2-7; D is uncertain. Germline CDR1 and CDR2: MDHEN and SYDVKM. The CDR3 spans 12 residues. CDR3 amino acids: CASSLNSYEQYF. CDR3 in DNA: TGTGCCAGCAGTTTAAATTCCTATGAGCAGTACTTC.

This rearrangement joins TRBV4-1 to TRBJ1-2; 7 nucleotides agree with TRBD1. Germline values: CDR1 MGHRA, CDR2 YSYEKL. V was pared by 6 bases and J by 8 bases, with 9 bases of the junction left unmatched. CDR3 size: 13 residues. The CDR3 spells CASRLGQEGGYTF. The CDR3 region has the DNA TGCGCCAGCAGACTCGGACAGGAGGGCGGCTACACCTTC.

The chain employs TRBV6-5 and TRBJ2-6; D is tentatively TRBD1 or TRBD2 (5 bases each). The length of the CDR3 is 16 residues. The germline gives CDR1 MNHEY, CDR2 SVGAGI. V was trimmed by 2 bases and J by 0 bases, leaving 8 bases between them. CDR3 sequence: CASSYQGVSGANVLTF. The CDR3 DNA sequence: TGTGCCAGCAGTTACCAGGGAGTCTCTGGGGCCAACGTCCTGACTTTC.

This chain links TRBV5-1 with TRBJ1-6; a weak D match, TRBD1 (6 bases). The CDR3 extends over 15 amino acids. V lost 4 bases and J lost 5, with 13 bases in between. The germline gives CDR1 SGHRS, CDR2 YFSETQ. CDR3: CASSRSRTDNSPLHF. In nucleotides, the CDR3 is TGCGCCAGCAGCCGGTCCAGGACAGATAATTCACCCCTCCACTTT.

As regards this clone: Mismatch with germline at one junction end may stem from a read error. The chain is built from TRBV6-2 or TRBV6-3 and TRBJ2-7, with unresolved D. The CDR3 spans 13 residues. Germline V lookup: CDR1 MNHEY, CDR2 SVGEGT. The CDR3 spells CASSPDRLDGLGF. The CDR3 DNA reads as TGTGCCAGCAGCCCTGACCGCCTGGACGGCTTAGGTTTC.

This clone was seen just once. The chain carries TRBV14 and TRBJ2-3; 9 nucleotides agree with TRBD2. The CDR3 has 16 amino acids. Germline CDR1 reads SGHDN; CDR2 reads FVKESK. J was trimmed by 9 bases and V by 3 bases; bases with no gene match: 13. CDR3 in amino acids: CASSHVGGGARITQYF. For the CDR3, the DNA is TGTGCCAGCAGCCATGTGGGCGGGGGGGCCCGGATAACGCAGTATTTT.

V gene TRBV6-5 combines with J gene TRBJ1-1, with 7 positions matching TRBD1. The ends lost 2 bases at V and 4 bases at J; junction bases unmatched: 7. The CDR3 is 15 residues long. Germline V CDR1 and CDR2: MNHEY, SVGAGI. Written as DNA, the CDR3 is TGTGCCAGCAGTTACACGACAGGGACGGGCACTGAAGCTTTCTTT. Amino acid sequence: CASSYTTGTGTEAFF.

The chain joins TRBV14 to TRBJ1-6, with TRBD1 as a possible D gene (6 bases). In germline, CDR1 is SGHDN, CDR2 FVKESK. V was cut by 1 base and J by 6 bases, with 13 bases left in between. This CDR3 is built from 16 residues. In nucleotides, the CDR3 is TGTGCCAGCAGCCAAGTCGGGGGGCCTGTTAATTCACCCCTCCACTTT. Translation: CASSQVGGPVNSPLHF.

The chain joins TRBV3-1 (or the pseudogene TRBV3-2) to TRBJ1-2; D gene unclear. The CDR3 runs 15 residues. The V end was cut by 0 bases, the J end by 7 bases, with 15 bases between. The germline gives CDR1 LGHDT, CDR2 YNNKEL (reference sequence). The CDR3 loop is CASSQEIYREGGYTF. CDR3 bases: TGTGCCAGCAGCCAAGAAATATATAGGGAGGGTGGCTACACCTTC.

The table lists this clone with a few counts. The V and J genes are TRBV3-1 (or the pseudogene TRBV3-2) and TRBJ1-2, with D maybe TRBD1 (5 bases). The CDR3 extends over 13 amino acids. CDR1 LGHDT and CDR2 YNNKEL come from the germline V gene (reference sequence). V was shortened by 4 bases and J by 10 bases, with 16 bases between the two germline ends. This chain's CDR3 is CASSPPGRHHYTF. Written as DNA, the CDR3 is TGTGCCAGCAGCCCTCCGGGACGGCATCACTACACCTTC.

The chain carries TRBV11-2 and TRBJ2-7; D possibly corresponds to TRBD1 (5 bases). Per germline, CDR1 SGHAT and CDR2 FQNNGV. This CDR3 has 12 amino acids. V lost 8 bases and J 5 bases, leaving 13 bases between the germline ends. CDR3 sequence (DNA): TGTGCCAGCGGCCCCAGGGTCCACGAGCAGTACTTC. Translated: CASGPRVHEQYF.

V gene TRBV7-9 combines with J gene TRBJ2-2; 9 bases align to TRBD2. Looked up from germline, CDR1 is SEHNR and CDR2 is FQNEAQ (reference sequence). V dropped 7 bases and J dropped 5; count of bases not matched to a gene: 8. CDR3 length equals 15 residues. The CDR3 DNA sequence: TGTGCCAGCAATCGCGGGGGGGCCGATACCGGGGAGCTGTTTTTT. It yields the protein CASNRGGADTGELFF.